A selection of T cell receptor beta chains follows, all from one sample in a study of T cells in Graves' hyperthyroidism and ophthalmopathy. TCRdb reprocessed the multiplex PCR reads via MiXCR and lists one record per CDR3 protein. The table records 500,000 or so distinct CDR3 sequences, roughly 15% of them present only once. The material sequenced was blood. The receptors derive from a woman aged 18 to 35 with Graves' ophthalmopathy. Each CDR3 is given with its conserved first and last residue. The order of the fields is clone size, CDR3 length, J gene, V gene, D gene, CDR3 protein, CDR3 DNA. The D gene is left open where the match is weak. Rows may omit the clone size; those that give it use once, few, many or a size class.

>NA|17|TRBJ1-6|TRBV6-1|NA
CASSEALLIGGVSPLHF
TGTGCCAGCAGTGAAGCGCTTCTAATCGGCGGGGTCTCACCCCTCCACTTT
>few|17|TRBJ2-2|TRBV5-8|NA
CASSTRQPTSNTGELFF
TGTGCCAGCAGCACTCGACAGCCCACCTCGAACACCGGGGAGCTGTTTTTT
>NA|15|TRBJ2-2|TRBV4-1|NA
CASSQDSRGAGELFF
TGCGCCAGCAGCCAAGACAGCAGGGGGGCCGGGGAGCTGTTTTTT
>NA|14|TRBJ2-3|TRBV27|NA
CASSLSGFEDTQYF
TGTGCCAGCAGTTTATCAGGTTTCGAAGATACGCAGTATTTT
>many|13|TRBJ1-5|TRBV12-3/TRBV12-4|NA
CASSFYEGQPQHF
TGTGCCAGCAGTTTTTACGAGGGTCAGCCCCAGCATTTT
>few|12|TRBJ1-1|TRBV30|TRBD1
CAWRGQPHGAFF
TGTGCCTGGCGGGGACAGCCCCATGGAGCTTTCTTT
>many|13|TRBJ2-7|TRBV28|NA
CASSFDTAYEQYF
TGTGCCAGCAGTTTCGACACGGCCTACGAGCAGTACTTC
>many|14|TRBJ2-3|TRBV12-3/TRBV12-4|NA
CASSDTGHTDTQYF
TGTGCCAGCAGTGACACCGGGCACACAGATACGCAGTATTTT
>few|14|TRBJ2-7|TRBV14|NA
CASSQDWANYEQYF
TGTGCCAGCAGCCAAGATTGGGCCAACTACGAGCAGTACTTC
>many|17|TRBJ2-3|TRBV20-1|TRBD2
CSARNPNGLADTDTQYF
TGCAGTGCGCGGAACCCGAATGGACTAGCGGACACAGATACGCAGTATTTT
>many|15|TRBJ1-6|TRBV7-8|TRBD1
CASSLPDRGNSPLHF
TGTGCCAGCAGCTTACCTGACAGGGGAAATTCACCCCTCCACTTT
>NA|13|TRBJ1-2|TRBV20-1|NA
CSARDHYNYGYTF
TGCAGTGCTAGAGACCATTATAACTATGGCTACACCTTC
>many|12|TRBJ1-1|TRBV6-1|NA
CASREESGIFFF
TGTGCCAGCAGGGAGGAGTCGGGGATATTCTTCTTT
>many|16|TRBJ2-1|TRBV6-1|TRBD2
CASRELAGAAYNEQFF
TGTGCCAGCAGAGAACTAGCGGGAGCGGCCTACAATGAGCAGTTCTTC
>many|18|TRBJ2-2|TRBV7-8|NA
CASSSTAPWGVNTGELFF
TGTGCCAGCAGTTCAACGGCCCCGTGGGGGGTAAACACCGGGGAGCTGTTTTTT
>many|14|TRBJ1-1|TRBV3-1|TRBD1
CASSQDRGGVRAFF
TGTGCCAGCAGCCAAGATCGAGGGGGCGTAAGGGCTTTCTTT
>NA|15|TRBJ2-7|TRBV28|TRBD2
CAILGLAGDHSGQYF
TGTGCCATCCTGGGACTAGCGGGAGACCACTCGGGGCAGTACTTC
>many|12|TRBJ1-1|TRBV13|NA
CASSSPEGEAFF
TGTGCCAGCAGCTCCCCCGAGGGGGAAGCTTTCTTT
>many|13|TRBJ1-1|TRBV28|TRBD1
CASSEQGAPEAFF
TGTGCCAGCAGTGAACAGGGGGCTCCTGAAGCTTTCTTT
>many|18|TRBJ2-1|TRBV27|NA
CASSTPSEGAGLLYEQFF
TGTGCCAGCAGTACACCCTCCGAAGGGGCGGGACTCCTCTATGAGCAGTTCTTC
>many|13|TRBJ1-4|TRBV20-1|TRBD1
CSAWTGTNEKLFF
TGCAGTGCGTGGACAGGGACTAATGAAAAACTGTTTTTT
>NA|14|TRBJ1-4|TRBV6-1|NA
CASSGPGSAEKLFF
TGTGCCAGCAGTGGCCCGGGCAGCGCGGAAAAACTGTTTTTT
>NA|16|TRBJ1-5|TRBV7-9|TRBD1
CASSLGAGGRQQPQHF
TGTGCCAGCAGCTTAGGGGCAGGGGGACGACAGCAGCCCCAGCATTTT
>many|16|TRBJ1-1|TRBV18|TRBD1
CASSRPGTGENTEAFF
TGTGCCAGCTCACGTCCCGGGACAGGAGAGAACACTGAAGCTTTCTTT
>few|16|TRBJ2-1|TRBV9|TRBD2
CASSPRGGEGSNEQFF
TGTGCCAGCAGCCCTCGGGGGGGGGAGGGATCCAATGAGCAGTTCTTC
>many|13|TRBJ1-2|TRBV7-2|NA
CASSLASFYGYTF
TGTGCCAGCAGCTTAGCTTCATTCTATGGCTACACCTTC
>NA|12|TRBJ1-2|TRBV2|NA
CASSFLQRGYTF
TGTGCCAGCAGTTTTCTCCAGAGGGGCTACACCTTC
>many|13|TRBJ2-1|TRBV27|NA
CASSLSRGNEQFF
TGTGCCAGCAGCTTATCGAGGGGAAATGAGCAGTTCTTC
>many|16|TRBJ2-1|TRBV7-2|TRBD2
CASSSSGTRSYNEQFF
TGTGCCAGCAGCTCAAGCGGGACTAGATCCTACAATGAGCAGTTCTTC
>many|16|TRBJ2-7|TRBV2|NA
CASSDHGGGPSYEQYF
TGTGCCAGCAGTGACCATGGGGGGGGGCCCTCCTACGAGCAGTACTTC
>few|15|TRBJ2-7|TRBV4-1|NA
CASSQEPRRTYEQYF
TGCGCCAGCAGCCAAGAGCCCAGACGAACCTACGAGCAGTACTTC
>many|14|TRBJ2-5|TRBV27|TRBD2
CASSSSGGQETQYF
TGTGCCAGCAGTTCTAGCGGGGGGCAAGAGACCCAGTACTTC
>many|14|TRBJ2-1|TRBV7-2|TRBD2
CASTLAGALHEQFF
TGTGCCAGCACCTTAGCGGGAGCTCTGCATGAGCAGTTCTTC
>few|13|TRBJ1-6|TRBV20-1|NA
CSAPPIGNSPLHF
TGCAGTGCTCCCCCGATCGGCAATTCACCCCTCCACTTT
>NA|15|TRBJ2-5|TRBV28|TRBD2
CASSSLAGVRETQYF
TGTGCCAGCAGTTCCTTAGCGGGAGTCCGCGAGACCCAGTACTTC
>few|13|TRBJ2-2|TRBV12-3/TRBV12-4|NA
CASSAGTIGELFF
TGTGCCAGCAGTGCCGGGACGATCGGGGAGCTGTTTTTT
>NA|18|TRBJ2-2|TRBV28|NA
CASSFNAGGATNTGELFF
TGTGCCAGCAGTTTTAACGCAGGGGGGGCCACGAACACCGGGGAGCTGTTTTTT
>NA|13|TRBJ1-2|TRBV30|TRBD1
CAWSDRENYGYTF
TGTGCCTGGAGCGACAGGGAAAACTATGGCTACACCTTC
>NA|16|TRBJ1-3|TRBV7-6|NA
CASSLELASSGNTIYF
TGTGCCAGCAGCTTAGAATTGGCGAGCTCTGGAAACACCATATATTTT
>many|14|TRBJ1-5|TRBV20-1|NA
CSARATERLAPQHF
TGCAGTGCTAGAGCGACAGAAAGATTGGCGCCCCAGCATTTT
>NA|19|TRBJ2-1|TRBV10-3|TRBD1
CAINRRDREALSSYNEQFF
TGTGCCATCAACAGGAGGGACAGGGAAGCTCTAAGCTCCTACAATGAGCAGTTCTTC
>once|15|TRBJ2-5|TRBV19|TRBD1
CASSSGQGRQETQYF
TGTGCCAGTAGCTCGGGACAGGGGCGTCAAGAGACCCAGTACTTC
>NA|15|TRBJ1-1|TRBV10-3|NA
CAISRLSGPGTEAFF
TGTGCCATCAGTCGTTTATCGGGTCCTGGGACTGAAGCTTTCTTT
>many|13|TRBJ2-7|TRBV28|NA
CASSSGPDYEQYF
TGTGCCAGCAGTTCGGGACCGGACTACGAGCAGTACTTC
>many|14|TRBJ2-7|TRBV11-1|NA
CASSRDTLSYEQYF
TGTGCCAGCAGCAGAGACACATTGTCCTACGAGCAGTACTTC
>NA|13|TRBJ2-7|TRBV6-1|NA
CASSYAGYYEQYF
TGTGCCAGCAGTTACGCGGGGTACTACGAGCAGTACTTC
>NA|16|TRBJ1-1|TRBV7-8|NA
CASSLALGGPNTEAFF
TGTGCCAGCAGCTTAGCGCTCGGAGGACCGAACACTGAAGCTTTCTTT
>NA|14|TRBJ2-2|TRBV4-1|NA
CASSRLQGTGELFF
TGCGCCAGCAGCCGACTACAGGGAACCGGGGAGCTGTTTTTT
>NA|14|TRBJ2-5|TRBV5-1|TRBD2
CASSFRLAQKTQYF
TGCGCCAGCAGCTTCAGACTAGCGCAGAAGACCCAGTACTTC
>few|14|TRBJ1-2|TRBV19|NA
CASSPGQFNYGYTF
TGTGCCAGTAGTCCAGGACAATTCAACTATGGCTACACCTTC
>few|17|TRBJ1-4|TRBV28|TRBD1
CASSLKREGGIDEKLFF
TGTGCCAGCAGCTTGAAGAGGGAAGGGGGCATAGATGAAAAACTGTTTTTT
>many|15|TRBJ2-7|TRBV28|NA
CASSLGAGRAYEQYF
TGTGCCAGCAGTTTAGGAGCCGGCCGGGCCTACGAGCAGTACTTC
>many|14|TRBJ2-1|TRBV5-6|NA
CASSRTGEWAEQFF
TGTGCCAGCAGCCGGACGGGGGAATGGGCTGAGCAGTTCTTC
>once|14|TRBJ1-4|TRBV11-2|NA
CASSFSQPNEKLFF
TGTGCCAGCAGCTTTTCCCAGCCCAATGAAAAACTGTTTTTT
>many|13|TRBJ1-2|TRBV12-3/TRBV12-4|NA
CASSLQGKDGYTF
TGTGCCAGCAGTTTACAGGGGAAGGATGGCTACACCTTC
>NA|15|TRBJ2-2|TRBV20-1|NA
CSANQPKQNTGELFF
TGCAGTGCTAATCAGCCCAAGCAGAACACCGGGGAGCTGTTTTTT
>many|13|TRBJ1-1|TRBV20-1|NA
CSAFRTGNTEAFF
TGCAGTGCTTTTAGGACGGGGAACACTGAAGCTTTCTTT
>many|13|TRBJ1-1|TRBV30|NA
CAWRLDGYTEAFF
TGTGCCTGGAGATTGGACGGATACACTGAAGCTTTCTTT
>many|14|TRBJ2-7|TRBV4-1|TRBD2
CASSQAGGDLEQYF
TGCGCCAGCAGCCAGGCGGGGGGAGACTTGGAGCAGTACTTC
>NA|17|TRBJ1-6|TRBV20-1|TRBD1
CSAARSLLTGVGSPLHF
TGCAGTGCTGCTCGCTCACTCCTTACAGGGGTAGGCTCACCCCTCCACTTT